The sequence of this TCR beta chain was determined in a study of blood T cell repertoires in COVID-19. This CDR3 has 20 residues. V gave up 1 base and J gave up 2 bases; unmatched junction bases: 11. The V gene's germline CDR1 is SGHRS and CDR2 YFSETQ. Methods used by the authors: The assay estimated nucleated cells by amplifying reference gene primers. Using immunoSEQ multiplex PCR, the repertoire was profiled, and TCRdb retains in-frame clones only, with some absent. The DNA gave D and trimming, while V, J and clone size come from that table. The table records around 180,000 clones, approximately 86% of them present only once.

The chain recombines TRBV5-1 with TRBJ2-1; 14 nucleotides match TRBD2. Sample: peripheral blood. The TCR sequence derives from a man aged 70 or older with active or convalescent COVID-19. The DNA of the CDR3 is TGCGCCAGCAGCTTGCCCCCGGGACTAGCGGGAGTAAGGACCTACAATGAGCAGTTCTTC. Translated: CASSLPPGLAGVRTYNEQFF.